Only a few counts were recorded for the clone carrying this T cell receptor beta chain. The antigen is unknown. This sample stems from a study of response to subunit inactivated influenza vaccine. Study results and caveats: New T cells are recruited in small numbers by each seasonal influenza vaccination, according to the authors' suggestion.

The germline V gene encodes CDR1 MNHEY and CDR2 SVGEGT. This CDR3 comprises 14 residues. Trimming removed 10 bases from V and 2 bases from J, with 12 bases in between. A single record per CDR3 protein comes from TCRdb applying MiXCR to the RT-PCR reads. The repertoire holds around 710,000 distinct CDR3 sequences, approximately 13% seen once, with approximately 7% in the top ten. The genes are TRBV6-2 or TRBV6-3 and TRBJ2-6; the D gene is possibly TRBD2 (6 bases). Sequenced here: PBMCs from blood, sampled approximately 15 days before vaccination. The TCR comes from a man aged 45 to 65 who received an inactivated influenza vaccine. The CDR3 protein is CAIHGSPGANVLTF. The CDR3 DNA is TGTGCCATTCACGGGAGTCCTGGGGCCAACGTCCTGACTTTC.